The 12 T cell receptor beta chains presented below share a single source sample, sequenced in a study of shared clonotypes between healthy human individuals. The protocol was immunoSEQ multiplex PCR, while the TCRdb copy is restricted to in-frame clones and leaves out a portion. The top ten clones hold roughly 1.7% of a sample with about 2.2 million clones, 85% to 95% of them seen once. Naive CD8 cells comprised CD45RO-negative, CCR7-positively selected cells, excluding terminally differentiated effector memory CD45RA+ cells. Input material: naive CD8+ T cells from PBMCs. The origin of the receptors is a man aged 18 to 29 in good health. Some clones in this sample may be carry-over from other donors' samples.

The chain carries TRBV13 and TRBJ2-3; unclear D gene. Germline assignment: CDR1 PRHDT and CDR2 FYEKMQ (reference sequence). The CDR3 totals 13 residues. The V end lost 1 base, the J end lost 4 bases, and 6 bases lay between the germline ends. The CDR3 loop reads CASSLESSDTQYF. The CDR3 DNA reads TGTGCCAGCAGCTTAGAATCGTCAGATACGCAGTATTTT.

J is TRBJ2-7 and V is TRBV28; TRBD2 agrees at 14 bases. The CDR3 runs to 19 residues. CDR1 and CDR2 from the germline V gene are MDHEN and SYDVKM. V was pared by 4 bases and J by 0 bases, with 11 bases of the junction left unmatched. In DNA form, the CDR3 reads TGTGCCAGCAGTTCCTACCCCGGGGGGACTAGCGGGAGCTCCTACGAGCAGTACTTC. Translated, it gives CASSSYPGGTSGSSYEQYF. The full variable domain, its missing parts supplied by reference TRBV28 and TRBJ2-7, is DVKVTQSSRYLVKRTGEKVFLECVQDMDHENMFWYRQDPGLGLRLIYFSYDVKMKEKGDIPEGYSVSREKKERFSLILESASTNQTSMYLCASSSYPGGTSGSSYEQYFGPGTRLTVT.

This chain links TRBV7-9 with TRBJ1-1; D is perhaps TRBD1 (5 bases). Germline lookup yields CDR1 SEHNR and CDR2 FQNEAQ (reference sequence). This CDR3 comprises 15 residues. V lost 5 bases and J 0 bases, leaving 13 bases between the germline ends. The CDR3, as DNA: TGTGCCAGCAGCGTCGACAGCATCATGAACACTGAAGCTTTCTTT. Its protein product is CASSVDSIMNTEAFF.

The CDR3 region has the DNA TGCGCCAGCAGCTTGGGGGACAGGGGGCCGTTCTACGAGCAGTACTTC. Its protein product is CASSLGDRGPFYEQYF. This chain uses TRBV5-1 with TRBJ2-7; 12 nucleotides line up with TRBD1. The V and J ends lost 0 bases and 3 bases, in that order; junction bases with no gene match: 4. Germline assignment: CDR1 SGHRS and CDR2 YFSETQ. The CDR3 is 16 amino acids.

The V and J genes are TRBV27 and TRBJ2-5; TRBD2 aligns across 10 bases. CDR1 is MNHEY, CDR2 SMNVEV, per germline (reference sequence). This CDR3 is built from 15 residues. The ends lost 6 bases at V and 3 bases at J; junction bases unmatched: 7. In nucleotides, the CDR3 is TGTGCCAGCAGACCGACCCTAGCGGGGGAAGAGACCCAGTACTTC. This translates into CASRPTLAGEETQYF.

The chain couples TRBV28 to TRBJ1-1, with 7 bases lining up with TRBD1. Germline assignment: CDR1 MDHEN and CDR2 SYDVKM. This CDR3 is built from 14 residues. Germline trimming cut 4 bases from V and 8 bases from J; bases unmatched to any gene: 10. CDR3 coding DNA: TGTGCCAGCAGTTCCGGGACAGCCTTAAGGGAAGCTTTCTTT. This gives the protein CASSSGTALREAFF.

V and J are TRBV29-1 and TRBJ2-3; tentatively, D is TRBD2 (5 bases). Germline lookup yields CDR1 SQVTM and CDR2 ANQGSEA. There are 15 residues in the CDR3. V lost 4 bases to trimming and J lost 1 base, with 15 bases between them. CDR3 nucleotides: TGCAGCGTTGTCTACAGACTAACCCGCACAGATACGCAGTATTTT. It is translated as CSVVYRLTRTDTQYF.

The chain has TRBV15 and TRBJ1-4, with 8 nucleotides matching TRBD1. The CDR3 is 15 residues long. Germline V gives CDR1 LNHNV, CDR2 YYDKDF (reference sequence). Trimming took 1 base from V and 8 from J; bases not matched to a gene: 6. The CDR3 region is CATSRAHRGEEKLFF. For the CDR3, the DNA is TGTGCCACCAGCAGAGCCCACAGGGGGGAGGAAAAACTGTTTTTT. The complete variable domain, with remaining parts taken from reference TRBV15 and TRBJ1-4, reads DAMVIQNPRYQVTQFGKPVTLSCSQTLNHNVMYWYQQKSSQAPKLLFHYYDKDFNNEADTPDNFQSRRPNTSFCFLDIRSPGLGDTAMYLCATSRAHRGEEKLFFGSGTQLSVL.

The chain is built from TRBV7-9 and TRBJ2-1; tentatively, D is TRBD2 (5 bases). The germline gives CDR1 SEHNR, CDR2 FQNEAQ (reference sequence). V lost 2 bases to trimming and J lost 12 bases, with 20 bases between them. The CDR3 sequence is 15 residues long. The CDR3 sequence: CASSLRASPKQAQFF. The DNA of the CDR3 is TGTGCCAGCAGCTTAAGGGCTAGCCCAAAACAAGCGCAGTTCTTC.

The chain joins TRBV6-5 to TRBJ2-7, with 7 bases fitting TRBD2. Germline V gene sequence: CDR1 MNHEY, CDR2 SVGAGI. The CDR3 covers 14 residues. V lost 5 bases to trimming and J lost 4 bases; unmatched junction nucleotides: 8. As DNA, the CDR3 is TGTGCCAGCAGTGCTAGCGGATCAATGTACGAGCAGTACTTC. It is translated as CASSASGSMYEQYF.

Concerning this clone: The sample has other DNA sequences that encode this CDR3 too. V gene TRBV28 combines with J gene TRBJ2-7; D gene ambiguous. The V and J ends lost 2 bases and 0 bases respectively, with 5 bases between them. Per germline, CDR1 MDHEN and CDR2 SYDVKM. This CDR3 is 13 amino acids long. The CDR3 DNA reads TGTGCCAGCAGTTTAATGAGCTCCTACGAGCAGTACTTC. Translated, it gives CASSLMSSYEQYF.

The rearrangement links TRBV29-1 to TRBJ1-1; 9 bases fit TRBD1. The CDR3 sequence is 13 residues long. V gave up 7 bases and J gave up 11 bases; unmatched junction bases: 14. Germline CDR1 SQVTM, CDR2 ANQGSEA. In nucleotides, the CDR3 is TGCAGCGCCGAACAGGGGGCTGACCCGGATGCTTTCTTT. Its protein is CSAEQGADPDAFF.